This TCR beta chain was identified during a study of T-cell reconstitution after alpha-beta-depleted transplantation in children. Study-wide findings and caveats: T-cell counts and diversity were attributed mostly to newly produced T cells one year after transplant. After transplant, high TCRbeta diversity at day 60 in some patients arose from surviving recipient T cells and thymic progenitors. About two months after transplant, alpha-beta T cells reportedly came from several hundred expanded graft clones.

This clonotype was picked up many times. Its matching antigen is unknown. Between the trimmed V and J ends, which lost 4 bases and 5 bases, there was a span of 23 bases. Germline V gives CDR1 SGHAT, CDR2 FQNNGV. There are 17 residues in the CDR3. TCRbeta library preparation incorporated unique molecular identifiers. From the PCR reads, TCRdb called clonotypes with MiXCR, one entry per CDR3 protein. The sample records hundreds of thousands of distinct CDR3 sequences, under 30% being singletons. The sample here was PBMCs, mostly from graft donor cells, taken 360 days after TCRalphabeta/CD19-depleted stem cell transplant. The TCR sequence derives from a boy under two years old who had a stem cell transplant for acute myeloid leukemia, so the T cells may come from the graft donor. The chain employs TRBV11-2 and TRBJ2-5; D call uncertain. The CDR3 DNA reads as TGTGCCAGCAGCTCCCCTCTACCGACACCGGCGGCGGAGACCCAGTACTTC. It codes for CASSSPLPTPAAETQYF.